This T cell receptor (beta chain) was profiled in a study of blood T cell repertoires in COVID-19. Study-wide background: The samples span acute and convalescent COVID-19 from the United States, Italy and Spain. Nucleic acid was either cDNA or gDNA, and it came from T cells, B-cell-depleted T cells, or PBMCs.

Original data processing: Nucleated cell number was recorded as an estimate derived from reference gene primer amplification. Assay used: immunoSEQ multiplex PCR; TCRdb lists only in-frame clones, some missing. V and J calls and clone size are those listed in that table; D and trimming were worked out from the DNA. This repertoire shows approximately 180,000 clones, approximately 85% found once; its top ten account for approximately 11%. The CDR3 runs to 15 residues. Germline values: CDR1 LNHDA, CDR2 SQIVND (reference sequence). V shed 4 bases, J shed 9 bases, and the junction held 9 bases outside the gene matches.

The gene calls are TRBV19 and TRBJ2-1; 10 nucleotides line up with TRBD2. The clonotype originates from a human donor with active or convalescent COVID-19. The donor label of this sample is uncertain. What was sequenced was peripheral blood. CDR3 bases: TGTGCCAGTAGTAATCCAGGACTAGCGGAAGTTGAGCAGTTCTTC. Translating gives CASSNPGLAEVEQFF.